The rows below give T cell receptor beta chains drawn from one sample of a study of blood T cell repertoires in COVID-19. Generated by immunoSEQ multiplex PCR, the TCRdb table keeps only in-frame clones and is missing some. The repertoire includes over 65,000 clones, over 80% of them detected once, and 0.85% to 1.3% sits in the top ten. The specimen was peripheral blood. These receptors all stem from a human donor in a cohort sampled during active COVID-19. Both conserved end residues are part of each CDR3. The D gene is left open where the match is weak. Some rows have no size entry. The others give once, few or many, or a class for an expanded clone.

d_call clone_size j_call v_call cdr3_aa cdr3_nt
NA NA TRBJ2-1 TRBV7-2 CASSLGHYNEQFF TGTGCCAGCAGCCTGGGACATTACAATGAGCAGTTCTTC
TRBD1 NA TRBJ1-1 TRBV18 CATTLGTGMNTEAFF TGTGCCACCACACTGGGGACAGGGATGAACACTGAAGCTTTCTTT
TRBD2 NA TRBJ2-5 TRBV24-1 CATSDVLAGVRETQYF TGTGCCACCAGTGATGTTCTAGCGGGAGTACGTGAGACCCAGTACTTC
TRBD1 NA TRBJ2-5 TRBV6-2/TRBV6-3 CASSPTGRRETQYF TGTGCCAGCAGTCCGACAGGGCGGCGAGAGACCCAGTACTTC
TRBD1 NA TRBJ1-2 TRBV18 CASSPGTGINYGYTF TGTGCCAGCTCACCAGGGACAGGGATCAACTATGGCTACACCTTC
TRBD1 NA TRBJ2-7 TRBV5-6 CASSFRGRENEQYF TGTGCCAGCAGCTTTAGGGGGCGCGAAAACGAGCAGTACTTC
TRBD2 NA TRBJ2-3 TRBV6-2/TRBV6-3 CASSPGLASDTQYF TGTGCCAGCAGCCCCGGACTAGCATCAGATACGCAGTATTTT
TRBD2 NA TRBJ2-1 TRBV19 CASTGLGLAGGLNEQFF TGTGCCAGTACCGGATTGGGGCTAGCGGGAGGGTTGAATGAGCAGTTCTTC
NA few TRBJ2-7 TRBV5-1 CASSLGQYEQYF TGCGCCAGCAGCTTGGGACAATACGAGCAGTACTTC
NA NA TRBJ2-1 TRBV20-1 CSASPRANEQFF TGCAGTGCTAGTCCCAGGGCCAATGAGCAGTTCTTC
TRBD2 NA TRBJ2-1 TRBV6-6 CASSYRREDNEQFF TGTGCCAGCAGTTACAGGCGGGAGGACAATGAGCAGTTCTTC
NA NA TRBJ2-2 TRBV28 CATTGGNTGELFF TGTGCCACCACAGGCGGAAACACCGGGGAGCTGTTTTTT